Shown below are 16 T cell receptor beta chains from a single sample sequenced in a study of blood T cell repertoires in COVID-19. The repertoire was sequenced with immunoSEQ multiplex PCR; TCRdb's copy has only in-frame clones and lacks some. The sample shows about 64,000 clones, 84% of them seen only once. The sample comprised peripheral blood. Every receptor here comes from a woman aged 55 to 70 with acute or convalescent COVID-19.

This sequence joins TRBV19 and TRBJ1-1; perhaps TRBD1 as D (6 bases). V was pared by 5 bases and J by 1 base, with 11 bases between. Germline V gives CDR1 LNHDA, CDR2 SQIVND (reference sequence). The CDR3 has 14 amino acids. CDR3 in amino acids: CASSLTGKNTEAFF. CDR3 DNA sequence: TGTGCCAGTAGTCTGACAGGAAAGAACACTGAAGCTTTCTTT.

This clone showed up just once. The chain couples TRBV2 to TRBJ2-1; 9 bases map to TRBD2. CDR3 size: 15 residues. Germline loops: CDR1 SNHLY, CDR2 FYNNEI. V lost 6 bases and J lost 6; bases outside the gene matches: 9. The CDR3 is CASRPNSGGLNEQFF. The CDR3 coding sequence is TGTGCCAGCAGACCTAATAGCGGGGGCCTCAATGAGCAGTTCTTC.

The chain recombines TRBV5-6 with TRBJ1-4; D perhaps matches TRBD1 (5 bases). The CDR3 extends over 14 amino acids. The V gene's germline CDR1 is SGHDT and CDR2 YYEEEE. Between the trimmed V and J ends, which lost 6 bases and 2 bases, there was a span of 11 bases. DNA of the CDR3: TGTGCCAGCACCCTTGGGGGGACTAATGAAAAACTGTTTTTT. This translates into CASTLGGTNEKLFF.

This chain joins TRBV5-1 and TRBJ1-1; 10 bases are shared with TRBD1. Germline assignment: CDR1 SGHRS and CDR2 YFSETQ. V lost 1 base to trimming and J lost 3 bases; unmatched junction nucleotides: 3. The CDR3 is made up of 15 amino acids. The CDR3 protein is CASSLWDRGDTEAFF. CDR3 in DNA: TGCGCCAGCAGCTTGTGGGACAGGGGTGACACTGAAGCTTTCTTT. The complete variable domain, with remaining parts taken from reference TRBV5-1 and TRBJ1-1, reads KAGVTQTPRYLIKTRGQQVTLSCSPISGHRSVSWYQQTPGQGLQFLFEYFSETQRNKGNFPGRFSGRQFSNSRSEMNVSTLELGDSALYLCASSLWDRGDTEAFFGQGTRLTVV.

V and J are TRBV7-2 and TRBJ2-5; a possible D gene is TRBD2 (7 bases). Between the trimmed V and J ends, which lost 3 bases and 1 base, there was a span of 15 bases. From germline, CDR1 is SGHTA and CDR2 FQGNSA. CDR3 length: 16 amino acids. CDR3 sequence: CASSFTAGASQETQYF. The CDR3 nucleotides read TGTGCCAGCAGCTTTACCGCGGGGGCCTCCCAAGAGACCCAGTACTTC.

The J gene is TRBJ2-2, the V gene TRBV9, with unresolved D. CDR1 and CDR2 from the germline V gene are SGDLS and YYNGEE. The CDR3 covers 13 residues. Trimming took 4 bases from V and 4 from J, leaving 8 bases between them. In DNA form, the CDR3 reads TGTGCCAGCAGCTTCCTGTCCACCGGGGAGCTGTTTTTT. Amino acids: CASSFLSTGELFF. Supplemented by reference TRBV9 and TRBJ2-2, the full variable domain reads DSGVTQTPKHLITATGQRVTLRCSPRSGDLSVYWYQQSLDQGLQFLIQYYNGEERAKGNILERFSAQQFPDLHSELNLSSLELGDSALYFCASSFLSTGELFFGEGSRLTVL.

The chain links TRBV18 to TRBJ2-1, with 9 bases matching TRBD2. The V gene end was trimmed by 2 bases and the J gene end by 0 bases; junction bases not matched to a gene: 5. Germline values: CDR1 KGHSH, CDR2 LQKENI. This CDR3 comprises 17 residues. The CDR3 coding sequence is TGTGCCAGCTCACCATCTAGCGGGGCCTCCTCCTACAATGAGCAGTTCTTC. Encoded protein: CASSPSSGASSYNEQFF. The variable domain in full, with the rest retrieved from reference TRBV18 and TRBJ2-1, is NAGVMQNPRHLVRRRGQEARLRCSPMKGHSHVYWYRQLPEEGLKFMVYLQKENIIDESGMPKERFSAEFPKEGPSILRIQQVVRGDSAAYFCASSPSSGASSYNEQFFGPGTRLTVL.

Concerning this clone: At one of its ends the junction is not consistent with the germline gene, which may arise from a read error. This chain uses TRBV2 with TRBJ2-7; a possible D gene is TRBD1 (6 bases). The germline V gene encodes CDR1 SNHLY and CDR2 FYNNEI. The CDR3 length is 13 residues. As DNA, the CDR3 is TGTGCCAGCAGCCCCCAGCCGTCCGGGACAAGGGACTTC. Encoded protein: CASSPQPSGTRDF.

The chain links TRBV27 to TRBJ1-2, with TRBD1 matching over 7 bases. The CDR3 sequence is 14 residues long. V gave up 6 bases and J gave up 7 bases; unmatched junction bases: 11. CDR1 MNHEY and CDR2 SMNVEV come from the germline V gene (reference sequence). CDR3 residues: CASRPPATGVGYTF. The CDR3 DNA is TGTGCCAGCAGACCGCCGGCTACAGGGGTTGGCTACACCTTC.

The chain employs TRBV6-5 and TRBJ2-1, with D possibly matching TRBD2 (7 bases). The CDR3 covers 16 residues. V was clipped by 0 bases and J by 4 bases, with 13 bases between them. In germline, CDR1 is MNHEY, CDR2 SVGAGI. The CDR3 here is CASSYSRGGGYNEQFF. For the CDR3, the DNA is TGTGCCAGCAGTTACTCGAGGGGGGGCGGGTACAATGAGCAGTTCTTC.

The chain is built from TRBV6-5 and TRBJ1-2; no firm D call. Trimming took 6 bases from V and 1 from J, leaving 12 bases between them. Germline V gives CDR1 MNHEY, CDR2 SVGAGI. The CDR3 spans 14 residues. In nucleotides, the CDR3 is TGTGCCAGCAGGCAGCGTGGCGATAACTATGGCTACACCTTC. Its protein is CASRQRGDNYGYTF.

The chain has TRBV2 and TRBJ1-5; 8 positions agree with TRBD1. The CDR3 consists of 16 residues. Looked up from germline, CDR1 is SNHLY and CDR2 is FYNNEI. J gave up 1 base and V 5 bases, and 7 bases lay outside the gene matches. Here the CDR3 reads CASSRDRPSSNQPQHF. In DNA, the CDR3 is TGTGCCAGCAGTAGGGACAGGCCCTCGAGCAATCAGCCCCAGCATTTT.

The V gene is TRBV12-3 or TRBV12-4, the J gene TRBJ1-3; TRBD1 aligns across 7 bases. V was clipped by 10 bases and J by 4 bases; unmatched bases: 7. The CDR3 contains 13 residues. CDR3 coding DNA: TGTGCCATGGACAGGCTGGCGGGAAACACCATATATTTT. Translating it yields CAMDRLAGNTIYF.

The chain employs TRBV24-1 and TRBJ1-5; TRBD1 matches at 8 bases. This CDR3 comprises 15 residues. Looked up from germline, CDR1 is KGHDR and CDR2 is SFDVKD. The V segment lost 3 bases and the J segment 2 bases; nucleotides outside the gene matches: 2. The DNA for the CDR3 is TGTGCCACCAGTGATCCAGGGGGCGGCAATCAGCCCCAGCATTTT. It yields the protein CATSDPGGGNQPQHF.

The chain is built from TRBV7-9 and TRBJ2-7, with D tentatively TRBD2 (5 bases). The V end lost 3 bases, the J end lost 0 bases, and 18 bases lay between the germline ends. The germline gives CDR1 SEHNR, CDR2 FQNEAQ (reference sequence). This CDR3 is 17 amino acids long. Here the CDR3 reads CASSFIPSTGSSYEQYF. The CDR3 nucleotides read TGTGCCAGCAGCTTTATCCCTAGCACGGGGAGCTCCTACGAGCAGTACTTC.

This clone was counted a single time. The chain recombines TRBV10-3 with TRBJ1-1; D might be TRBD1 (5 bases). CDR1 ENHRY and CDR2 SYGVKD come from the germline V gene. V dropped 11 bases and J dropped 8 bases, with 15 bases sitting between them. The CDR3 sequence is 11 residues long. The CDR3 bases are TGTGCCTCGAACTGGGGCGTCGAAGCTTTCTTT. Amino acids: CASNWGVEAFF.